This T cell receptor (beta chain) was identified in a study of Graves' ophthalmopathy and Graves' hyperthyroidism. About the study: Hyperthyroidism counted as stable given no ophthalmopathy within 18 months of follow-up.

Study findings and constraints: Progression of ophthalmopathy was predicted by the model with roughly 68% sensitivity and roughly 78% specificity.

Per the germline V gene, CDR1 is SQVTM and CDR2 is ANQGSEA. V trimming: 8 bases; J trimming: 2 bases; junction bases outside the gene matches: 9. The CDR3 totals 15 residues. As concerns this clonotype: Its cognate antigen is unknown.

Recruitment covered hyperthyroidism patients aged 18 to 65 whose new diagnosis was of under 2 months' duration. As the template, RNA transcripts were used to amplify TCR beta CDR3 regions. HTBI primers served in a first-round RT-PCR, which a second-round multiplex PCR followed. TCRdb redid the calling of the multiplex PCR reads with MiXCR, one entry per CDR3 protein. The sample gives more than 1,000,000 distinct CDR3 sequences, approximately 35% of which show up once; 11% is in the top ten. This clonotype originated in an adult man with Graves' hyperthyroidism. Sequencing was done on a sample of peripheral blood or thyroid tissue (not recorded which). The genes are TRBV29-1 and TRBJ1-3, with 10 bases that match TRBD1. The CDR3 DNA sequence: TGCAGCCGACGACAGGGGGCCCTTCCTGGAAACACCATATATTTT. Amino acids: CSRRQGALPGNTIYF.